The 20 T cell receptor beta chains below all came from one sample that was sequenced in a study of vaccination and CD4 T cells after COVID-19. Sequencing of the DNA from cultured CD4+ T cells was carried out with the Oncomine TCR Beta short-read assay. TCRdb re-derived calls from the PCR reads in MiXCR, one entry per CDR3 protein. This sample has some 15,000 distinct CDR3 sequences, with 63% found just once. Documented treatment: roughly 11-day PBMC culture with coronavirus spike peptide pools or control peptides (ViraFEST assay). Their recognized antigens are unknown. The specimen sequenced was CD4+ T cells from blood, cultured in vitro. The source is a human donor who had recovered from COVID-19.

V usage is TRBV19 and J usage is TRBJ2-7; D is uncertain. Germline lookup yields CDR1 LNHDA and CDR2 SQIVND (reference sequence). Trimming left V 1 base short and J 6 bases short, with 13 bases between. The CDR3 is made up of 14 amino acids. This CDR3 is CASSIGIHGFEQYF. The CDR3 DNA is TGTGCCAGTAGTATAGGGATTCACGGTTTCGAGCAGTACTTC.

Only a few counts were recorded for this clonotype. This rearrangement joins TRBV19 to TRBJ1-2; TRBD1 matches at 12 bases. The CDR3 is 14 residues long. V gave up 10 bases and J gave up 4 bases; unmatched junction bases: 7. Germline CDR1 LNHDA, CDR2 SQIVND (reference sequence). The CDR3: CATGRDRGLYGYTF. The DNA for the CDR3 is TGTGCCACCGGGCGGGACAGGGGGCTCTATGGCTACACCTTC.

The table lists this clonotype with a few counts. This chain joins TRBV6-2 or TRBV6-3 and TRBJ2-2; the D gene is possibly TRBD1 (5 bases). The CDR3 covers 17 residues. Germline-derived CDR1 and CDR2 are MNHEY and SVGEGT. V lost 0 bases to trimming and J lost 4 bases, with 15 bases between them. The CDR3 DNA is TGTGCCAGCAGTTACTCGGGCCAGGGCCCTCTCACCGGGGAGCTGTTTTTT. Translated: CASSYSGQGPLTGELFF.

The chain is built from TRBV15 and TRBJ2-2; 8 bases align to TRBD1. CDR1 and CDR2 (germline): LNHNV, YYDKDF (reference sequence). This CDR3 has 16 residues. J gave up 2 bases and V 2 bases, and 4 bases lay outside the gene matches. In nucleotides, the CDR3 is TGTGCCACCAGCAGACGTGACAGGGGAAACACCGGGGAGCTGTTTTTT. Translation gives CATSRRDRGNTGELFF.

The CDR3 is CASCTRQGCFHEQCF. In DNA form, the CDR3 reads TGTGCCAGCTGCACACGACAGGGTTGTTTCCACGAGCAGTGCTTC. V is TRBV21-1 and J is TRBJ2-7; the table's D call TRBD1 went unverified against the DNA. TRBV21-1 corresponds to a pseudogene. The CDR3 length is 15 residues.

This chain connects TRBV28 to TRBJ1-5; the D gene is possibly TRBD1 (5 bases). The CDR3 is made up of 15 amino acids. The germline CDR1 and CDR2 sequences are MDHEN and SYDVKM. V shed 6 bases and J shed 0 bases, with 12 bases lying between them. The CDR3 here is CASRGGSFSNQPQHF. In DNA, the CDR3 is TGTGCCAGCAGGGGGGGGTCCTTTAGCAATCAGCCCCAGCATTTT.

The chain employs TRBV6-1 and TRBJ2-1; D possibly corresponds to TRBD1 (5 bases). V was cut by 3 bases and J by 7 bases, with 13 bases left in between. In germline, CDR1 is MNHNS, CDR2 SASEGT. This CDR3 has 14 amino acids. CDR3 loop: CASSEFTGRNEQFF. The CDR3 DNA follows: TGTGCCAGCAGTGAGTTTACAGGTAGGAATGAGCAGTTCTTC.

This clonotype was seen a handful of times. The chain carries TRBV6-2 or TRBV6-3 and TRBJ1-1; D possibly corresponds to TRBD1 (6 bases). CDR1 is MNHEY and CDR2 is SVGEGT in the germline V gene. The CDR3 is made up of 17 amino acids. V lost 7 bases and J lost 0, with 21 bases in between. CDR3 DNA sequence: TGTGCCAGCATTCTCTCCCCCGGACAGATTCTGAACACTGAAGCTTTCTTT. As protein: CASILSPGQILNTEAFF.

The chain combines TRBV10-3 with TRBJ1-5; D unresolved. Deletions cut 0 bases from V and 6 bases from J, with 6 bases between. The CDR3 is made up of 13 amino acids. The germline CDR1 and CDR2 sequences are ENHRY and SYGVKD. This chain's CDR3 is CAISESEPQPQHF. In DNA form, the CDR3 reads TGTGCCATCAGTGAGTCCGAACCTCAGCCCCAGCATTTT.

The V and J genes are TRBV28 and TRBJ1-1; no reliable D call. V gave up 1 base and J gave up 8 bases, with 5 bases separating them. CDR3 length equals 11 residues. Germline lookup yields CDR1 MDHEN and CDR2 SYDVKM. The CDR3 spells CASSLSREAFF. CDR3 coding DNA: TGTGCCAGCAGTTTATCTAGGGAAGCTTTCTTT.

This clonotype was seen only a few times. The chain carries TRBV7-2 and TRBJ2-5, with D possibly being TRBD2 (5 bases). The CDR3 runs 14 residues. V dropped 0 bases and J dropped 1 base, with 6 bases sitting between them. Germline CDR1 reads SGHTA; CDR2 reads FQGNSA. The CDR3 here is CASSLALAQETQYF. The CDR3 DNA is TGTGCCAGCAGCTTAGCGCTAGCCCAAGAGACCCAGTACTTC.

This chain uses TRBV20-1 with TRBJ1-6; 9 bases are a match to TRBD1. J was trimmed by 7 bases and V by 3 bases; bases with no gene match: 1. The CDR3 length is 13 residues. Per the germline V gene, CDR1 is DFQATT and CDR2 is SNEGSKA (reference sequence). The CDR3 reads CSASGQGNSPLHF. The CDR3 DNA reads TGCAGTGCTAGCGGACAGGGGAATTCACCCCTCCACTTT.

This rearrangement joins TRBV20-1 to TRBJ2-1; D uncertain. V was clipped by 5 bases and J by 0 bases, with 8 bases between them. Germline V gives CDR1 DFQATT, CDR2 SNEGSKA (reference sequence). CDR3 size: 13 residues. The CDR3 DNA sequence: TGCAGTGCTTTACCGAGCTCCTACAATGAGCAGTTCTTC. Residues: CSALPSSYNEQFF.

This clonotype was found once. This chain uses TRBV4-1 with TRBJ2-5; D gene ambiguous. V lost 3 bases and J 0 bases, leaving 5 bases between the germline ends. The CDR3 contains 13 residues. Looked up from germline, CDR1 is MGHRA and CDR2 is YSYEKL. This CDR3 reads CASSQWYQETQYF. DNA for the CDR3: TGCGCCAGCAGCCAGTGGTACCAAGAGACCCAGTACTTC.

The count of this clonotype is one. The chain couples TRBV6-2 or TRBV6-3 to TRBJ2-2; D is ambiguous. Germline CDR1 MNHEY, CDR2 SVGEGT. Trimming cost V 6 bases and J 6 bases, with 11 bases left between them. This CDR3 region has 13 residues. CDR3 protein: CASSPEWPGELFF. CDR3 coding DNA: TGTGCCAGCAGCCCAGAGTGGCCCGGGGAGCTGTTTTTT.

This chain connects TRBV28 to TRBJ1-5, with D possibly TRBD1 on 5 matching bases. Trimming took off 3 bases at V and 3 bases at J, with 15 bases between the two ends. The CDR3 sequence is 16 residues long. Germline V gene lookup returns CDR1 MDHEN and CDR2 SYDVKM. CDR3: CASSFRTDSYNQPQHF. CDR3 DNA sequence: TGTGCCAGCAGTTTCCGTACCGACAGTTACAATCAGCCCCAGCATTTT.

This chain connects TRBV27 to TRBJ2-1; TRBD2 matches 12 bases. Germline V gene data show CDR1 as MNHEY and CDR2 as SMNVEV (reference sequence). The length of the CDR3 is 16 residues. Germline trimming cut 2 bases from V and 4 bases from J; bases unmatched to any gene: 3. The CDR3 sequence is CASSLLGTSGYNEQFF. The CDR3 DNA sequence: TGTGCCAGCAGTTTACTGGGGACTAGCGGGTACAATGAGCAGTTCTTC.

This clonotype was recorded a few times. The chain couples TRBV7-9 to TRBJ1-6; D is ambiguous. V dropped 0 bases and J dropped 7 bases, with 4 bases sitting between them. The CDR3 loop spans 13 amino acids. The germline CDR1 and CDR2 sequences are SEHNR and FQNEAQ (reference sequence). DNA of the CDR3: TGTGCCAGCAGCTTAGCTCAGAATTCACCCCTCCACTTT. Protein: CASSLAQNSPLHF.

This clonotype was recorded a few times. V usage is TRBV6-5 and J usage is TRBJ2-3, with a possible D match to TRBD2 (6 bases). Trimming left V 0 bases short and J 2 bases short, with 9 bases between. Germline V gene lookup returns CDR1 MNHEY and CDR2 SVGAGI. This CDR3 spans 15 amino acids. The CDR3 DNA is TGTGCCAGCAGTTACTCCGGGACTCCCACAGATACGCAGTATTTT. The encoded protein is CASSYSGTPTDTQYF.

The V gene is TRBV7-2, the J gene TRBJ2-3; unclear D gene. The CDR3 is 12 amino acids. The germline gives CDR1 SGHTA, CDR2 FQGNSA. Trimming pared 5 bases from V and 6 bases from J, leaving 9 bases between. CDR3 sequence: CASSLLGDTQYF. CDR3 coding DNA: TGTGCCAGCAGCCTTTTGGGGGATACGCAGTATTTT.